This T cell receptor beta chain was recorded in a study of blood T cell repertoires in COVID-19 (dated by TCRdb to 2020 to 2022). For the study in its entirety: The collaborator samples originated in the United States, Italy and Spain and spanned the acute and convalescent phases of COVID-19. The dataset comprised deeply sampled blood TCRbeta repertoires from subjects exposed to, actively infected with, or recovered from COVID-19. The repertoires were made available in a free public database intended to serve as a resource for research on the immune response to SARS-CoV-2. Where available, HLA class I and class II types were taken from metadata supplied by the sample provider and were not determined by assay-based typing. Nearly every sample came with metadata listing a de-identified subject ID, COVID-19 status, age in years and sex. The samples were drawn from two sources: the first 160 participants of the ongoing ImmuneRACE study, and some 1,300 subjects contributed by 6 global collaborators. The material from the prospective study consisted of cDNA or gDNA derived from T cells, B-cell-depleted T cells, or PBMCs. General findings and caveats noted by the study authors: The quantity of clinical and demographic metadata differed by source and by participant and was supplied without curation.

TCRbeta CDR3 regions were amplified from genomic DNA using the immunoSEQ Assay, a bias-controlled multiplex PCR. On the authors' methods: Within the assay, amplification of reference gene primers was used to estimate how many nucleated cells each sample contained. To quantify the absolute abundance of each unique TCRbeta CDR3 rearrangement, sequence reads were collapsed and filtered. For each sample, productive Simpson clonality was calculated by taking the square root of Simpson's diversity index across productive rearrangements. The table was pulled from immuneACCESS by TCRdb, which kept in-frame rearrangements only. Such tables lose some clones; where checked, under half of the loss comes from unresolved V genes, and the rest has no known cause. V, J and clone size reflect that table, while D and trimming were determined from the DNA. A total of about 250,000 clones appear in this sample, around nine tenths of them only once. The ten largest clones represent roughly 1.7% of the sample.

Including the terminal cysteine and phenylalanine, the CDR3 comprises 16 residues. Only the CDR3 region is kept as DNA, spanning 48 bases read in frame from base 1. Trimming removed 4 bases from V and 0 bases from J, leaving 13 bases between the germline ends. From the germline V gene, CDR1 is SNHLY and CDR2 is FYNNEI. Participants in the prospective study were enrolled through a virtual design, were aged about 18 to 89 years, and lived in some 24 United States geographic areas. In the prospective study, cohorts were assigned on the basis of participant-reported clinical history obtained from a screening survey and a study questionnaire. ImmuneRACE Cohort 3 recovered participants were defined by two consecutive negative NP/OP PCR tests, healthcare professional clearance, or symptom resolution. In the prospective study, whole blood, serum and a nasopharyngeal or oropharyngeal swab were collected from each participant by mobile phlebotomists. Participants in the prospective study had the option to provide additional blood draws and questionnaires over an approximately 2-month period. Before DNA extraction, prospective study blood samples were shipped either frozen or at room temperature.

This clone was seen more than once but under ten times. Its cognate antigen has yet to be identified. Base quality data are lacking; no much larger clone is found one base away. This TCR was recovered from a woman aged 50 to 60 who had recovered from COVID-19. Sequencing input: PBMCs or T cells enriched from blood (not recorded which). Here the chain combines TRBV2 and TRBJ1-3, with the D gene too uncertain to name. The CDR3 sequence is CASSVGQANSGNTIYF. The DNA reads TGTGCCAGCAGTGTAGGTCAGGCGAACTCTGGAAACACCATATATTTT.